A selection of T cell receptor beta chains follows, all from one sample in a study of blood T cell repertoires in COVID-19. Clones were read by immunoSEQ multiplex PCR, and TCRdb kept only the in-frame ones, dropping some. The sample consists of about 15,000 clones, roughly nine tenths of them appearing once. The sample comprised peripheral blood. These receptor sequences come from a human donor in a cohort sampled during active COVID-19. Both conserved end residues are part of each CDR3. Fields, in order: J gene, clone size, D gene, V gene, CDR3 DNA, CDR3 protein. A D gene is named only where the DNA matches it firmly. Not every row has a clone size; where given, it reads once, few, many or a size class.

>TRBJ1-1|NA|TRBD1|TRBV5-1
TGCGCCAGCAGCATCTCAGGGGGCGGTTCTGAAGCTTTCTTT
CASSISGGGSEAFF
>TRBJ2-7|NA|TRBD2|TRBV6-5
TGTGCCAGCAGTTACTACTCGGGGAGGGCCCACGAGCAGTACTTC
CASSYYSGRAHEQYF
>TRBJ1-4|NA|TRBD1|TRBV19
TGTGCCAGTAGGCAAACCGGGACAGTCGAAAAACTGTTTTTT
CASRQTGTVEKLFF
>TRBJ2-1|NA|TRBD2|TRBV14
TGTGCCAGCAGCGCGGGGGTCTGGAAGCAGTTCTTC
CASSAGVWKQFF
>TRBJ1-2|NA|NA|TRBV6-1
TGTGCCAGCAGTGACAGCTATGGCTACACCTTC
CASSDSYGYTF
>TRBJ1-2|few|TRBD1|TRBV6-5
TGTGCCAGCAAAGCAACTACAGGGGTAGGCTACACCTTC
CASKATTGVGYTF
>TRBJ1-5|NA|NA|TRBV9
TGTGCCAGCAGTGGGGGAGGGGTGGGCAATCAGCCCCAGCATTTT
CASSGGGVGNQPQHF
>TRBJ1-2|NA|NA|TRBV5-1
TGCGCCAGCACCCTTGACGGCGGCCGTGCGGGCTACACCTTC
CASTLDGGRAGYTF
>TRBJ1-1|once|TRBD1|TRBV25-1
TGTGCCAGCAGTGACAGGACAGGGAGGGGGACTGAAGCTTTCTTT
CASSDRTGRGTEAFF
>TRBJ1-5|NA|NA|TRBV6-2/TRBV6-3
TGTGCCAGCAGTTACTCGATTCGGCCGGGGTATAGCAATCAGCCCCAGCATTTT
CASSYSIRPGYSNQPQHF
>TRBJ2-4|NA|TRBD2|TRBV30
TGTGCCTGGAGTCCGACTAGCGCCAAAAACATTCAGTACTTC
CAWSPTSAKNIQYF
>TRBJ2-2|NA|NA|TRBV19
TGTGCCAGTAGTACCGGACAGACCGGGGAGCTGTTTTTT
CASSTGQTGELFF
>TRBJ2-7|NA|NA|TRBV6-6
TGTGCCAGCAGTTACGAGGCCATGGGGCAGTACTTC
CASSYEAMGQYF
>TRBJ1-1|NA|NA|TRBV5-6
TGTGCCAGCAGACTGGACAGAAACACTGAAGCTTTCTTT
CASRLDRNTEAFF
>TRBJ1-6|NA|NA|TRBV20-1
TGCAGTGTTCAGGGTAATTCACCCCTCCACTTT
CSVQGNSPLHF
>TRBJ2-3|NA|TRBD1|TRBV27
TGTGCCAGCAGTTTGGCCGGGACAGGGGTAGGGACAGATACGCAGTATTTT
CASSLAGTGVGTDTQYF
>TRBJ2-2|once|NA|TRBV19
TGTGCCAGTAGTATAGTAGGCGGAATGAACACCGGGGAGCTGTTTTTT
CASSIVGGMNTGELFF
>TRBJ2-1|once|TRBD2|TRBV14
TGTGCCAGCAGCCAGGGACTAGACGTCTCCTACAATGAGCAGTTCTTC
CASSQGLDVSYNEQFF
>TRBJ2-7|NA|NA|TRBV3-1/TRBV3-2
TGTGCCAGCAGCCAAGATCGGTACGAGCAGTACTTC
CASSQDRYEQYF
>TRBJ2-3|NA|TRBD2|TRBV5-6
TGTGCCAGCAGCCCGGCCGCTAGCGGGGGCCCAAGCACAGATACGCAGTATTTT
CASSPAASGGPSTDTQYF
>TRBJ1-1|NA|NA|TRBV3-1/TRBV3-2
TGTGCCAGCAGCGGGGGGGTGAACACTGAAGCTTTCTTT
CASSGGVNTEAFF
>TRBJ2-7|few|TRBD1|TRBV12-5
TGTGCTAGTGGTTTGGACAGGGGGCGCGAGCAGTACTTC
CASGLDRGREQYF
>TRBJ2-1|NA|TRBD1|TRBV15
TGTGCCACCAGCAGCAGACAGGGAGAAAATGAGCAGTTCTTC
CATSSRQGENEQFF
>TRBJ2-7|NA|NA|TRBV20-1
TGCAGTGCTAGTAGGCAGGGGATACTCGAGCAGTACTTC
CSASRQGILEQYF
>TRBJ1-2|NA|NA|TRBV6-1
TGTGCCAGCAGTGAGCGGAACTATGGCTACACCTTC
CASSERNYGYTF
>TRBJ2-5|NA|NA|TRBV7-8
TGTGCCAGCAGCATCCGTCGGGGGGCGGAGACCCAGTACTTC
CASSIRRGAETQYF
>TRBJ1-2|NA|NA|TRBV25-1
TGTGCCAGCAGTGTACAGGGTGTGGGCTATGGCTACACCTTC
CASSVQGVGYGYTF
>TRBJ2-7|few|TRBD2|TRBV10-1
TGCGCCAGCAGTGACCTAGCGGGGGGTTCCTACGAGCAGTACTTC
CASSDLAGGSYEQYF
>TRBJ2-1|NA|NA|TRBV3-1/TRBV3-2
TGTGCCAGCAGCCAAGGGCGGGCCGACAATGAGCAGTTCTTC
CASSQGRADNEQFF
>TRBJ1-3|NA|NA|TRBV7-9
TGTGCCAGCAGCTTATCCAGTGGCTCTGGAAACACCATATATTTT
CASSLSSGSGNTIYF
>TRBJ2-5|NA|TRBD2|TRBV6-5
TGTGCCAGCAGCCGGACTAGCGGGGGTGAGACCCAGTACTTC
CASSRTSGGETQYF
>TRBJ2-3|NA|NA|TRBV13
TGTGCCAGCAGCGTCTCAGATACGCAGTATTTT
CASSVSDTQYF
>TRBJ2-7|NA|TRBD1|TRBV18
TGTGCCAGCTCACCATCCAGGGGGCCCTACGAGCAGTACTTC
CASSPSRGPYEQYF
>TRBJ2-4|NA|NA|TRBV9
TGTGCCAGCAGCGCTGGGACTGGAAACATTCAGTACTTC
CASSAGTGNIQYF
>TRBJ1-5|NA|TRBD1|TRBV19
TGTGCCAGTAACCGGGACAGGGGAAGCAATCAGCCCCAGCATTTT
CASNRDRGSNQPQHF
>TRBJ1-2|NA|TRBD1|TRBV14
TGTGCCAGCAGCCCGCCAGGGGGTTACGGCTACACCTTC
CASSPPGGYGYTF
>TRBJ1-2|few|TRBD1|TRBV4-1
TGCGCCAGCAGCCAAGGGGACAGGGCCTATGGCTACACCTTC
CASSQGDRAYGYTF
>TRBJ1-1|few|NA|TRBV9
TGTGCCAGCAGCGTAGGAGGTCCAGCCTTGAACACTGAAGCTTTCTTT
CASSVGGPALNTEAFF
>TRBJ2-5|NA|NA|TRBV5-1
TGCGCCAGCAGCTTGCTAGGGGTACGAGAGACCCAGTACTTC
CASSLLGVRETQYF
>TRBJ1-5|NA|NA|TRBV2
TGTGCCAGCAGTGAAAGGTTTAGGGGTCAGTACCATTTT
CASSERFRGQYHF
>TRBJ2-1|NA|TRBD2|TRBV5-1
TGCGCCAGCAGCCCGACATCCGGGACTAGCGGGGGTAATGAGCAGTTCTTC
CASSPTSGTSGGNEQFF
>TRBJ1-1|NA|TRBD1|TRBV27
TGTGCCAGCAGTCCCGAGGACAGGGAGGACACTGAAGCTTTCTTT
CASSPEDREDTEAFF
>TRBJ2-6|NA|TRBD2|TRBV6-4
TGTGCCAGCAGTGACTCGGGGGGGGACTCTGGGGCCAACGTCCTGACTTTC
CASSDSGGDSGANVLTF
>TRBJ2-4|once|NA|TRBV18
TGTGCCAGCTCCAACAGGGATTTAGCCAAAAACATTCAGTACTTC
CASSNRDLAKNIQYF